This T cell receptor beta chain was observed in a study of blood T cell repertoires in COVID-19. Individuals drawn from approximately 26 US areas were about 18 to 100 years old. People in the exposed group encountered a COVID-19 case within 2 weeks before entering the study. Per the authors' pipeline: Quantification of nucleated cells was approximated via reference gene primer amplification. Only in-frame clones appear in the TCRdb table, and some are missing; sequencing was by immunoSEQ multiplex PCR. V, J and clone size reflect that table, while D and trimming were determined from the DNA. Of more than 300,000 clones in the sample, roughly 90% were seen once. CDR3 length: 13 amino acids. Deletions cut 3 bases from V and 2 bases from J, with 8 bases between. Germline CDR1 reads KGHSH; CDR2 reads LQKENI.

This TCR derives from a woman in her 30s who had been exposed to COVID-19. This chain joins TRBV18 and TRBJ2-7; D ambiguous. Material for sequencing was PBMCs or T cells enriched from blood (not recorded which). The CDR3 sequence is CASSPPGPYEQYF. CDR3 in DNA: TGTGCCAGCTCACCCCCGGGTCCCTACGAGCAGTACTTC.